Included here is one T cell receptor (beta chain) sequence, with context. No antigen is known for it. Diagnoses used clinical symptoms, serum thyroxine and TRAb, thyroid ultrasound and orbital computed tomography. The data derive from a study of T cells in Graves' hyperthyroidism and ophthalmopathy. General study points: A model built on 13 V-J features separated ophthalmopathy from stable hyperthyroidism. Most clonotypes expanded in the thyroid (above 0.001) were also present in blood.

The investigators amplified TCR beta CDR3 regions from RNA transcripts. During a first-round RT-PCR of the TCR CDR3, the HTBI primer set was used. TCRdb independently ran MiXCR on the multiplex PCR reads; one entry per CDR3 protein. The sample consists of some 180,000 distinct CDR3 sequences, less than 20% of them appearing once. CDR1 is SEHNR and CDR2 is FQNEAQ in the germline V gene (reference sequence). The CDR3 runs to 14 residues. V was clipped by 1 base and J by 3 bases, with 10 bases between them. J is TRBJ2-7 and V is TRBV7-9; D is unresolved. The sequencing sample was made of blood. The clonotype comes from a woman aged 50 to 60 with Graves' hyperthyroidism. The CDR3 bases are TGTGCCAGCAGCTTAGGAACAGATTACTACGAGCAGTACTTC. This translates into CASSLGTDYYEQYF. Using reference TRBV7-9 and TRBJ2-7 for the parts outside the CDR3, the full variable domain is DTGVSQNPRHKITKRGQNVTFRCDPISEHNRLYWYRQTLGQGPEFLTYFQNEAQLEKSRLLSDRFSAERPKGSFSTLEIQRTEQGDSAMYLCASSLGTDYYEQYFGPGTRLTVT.